This TCR beta chain was documented in a study of blood T cell repertoires in COVID-19. Study context: There were acute and convalescent COVID-19 samples, and they came from the United States, Italy and Spain.

CDR3 length: 13 amino acids. V dropped 7 bases and J dropped 3 bases, with 11 bases sitting between them. The V gene's germline CDR1 is KGHDR and CDR2 SFDVKD. Original processing notes: For nucleated cells, counts were estimated from reference gene primer amplification. Method: immunoSEQ multiplex PCR; TCRdb's copy keeps in-frame clones and lacks some. That table is the source of V, J and clone size, and D and trimming were worked out from the DNA. This sample has about 200,000 clones, with 80% to 90% found just once. Sequencing used peripheral blood. The origin of this receptor is a woman aged 80 or over with acute or convalescent COVID-19. The V call is TRBV24-1, the J call TRBJ1-2; D is unresolved. In nucleotides, the CDR3 is TGTGCCACCAGGAGAGGTATGGACTATGGCTACACCTTC. Translating gives CATRRGMDYGYTF.